One T cell receptor (beta chain) is described in this entry. V lost 5 bases, J lost 6 bases, and 11 bases lay in between. The CDR3 length is 13 residues. CDR1 MDHEN and CDR2 SYDVKM come from the germline V gene. Clones were sequenced by immunoSEQ multiplex PCR, and TCRdb holds only the in-frame ones, with some missing. The data show 25,000 to 35,000 clones, approximately 89% seen once. This sample was taken from a study of PD-1 and CTLA-4 blockade in melanoma. This sequence joins TRBV28 and TRBJ1-5, with D maybe TRBD1 (6 bases). This sequence was found in a human donor with melanoma. The sample in question was CD8+ T cells from peripheral blood, obtained from a patient given anti-PD-1 treatment. The CDR3 protein is CASSLGTLQPQHF. In DNA form, the CDR3 reads TGTGCCAGCAGTCTCGGGACACTTCAGCCCCAGCATTTT.